What follows are 26 T cell receptor beta chains derived from one specimen sequenced in a study of Ad26.COV2.S vaccination and SARS-CoV-2 variants. Treatment described: about 20 received Ad26.COV2.S at low or high dose, single or two shots; several received placebo; per-sample allocation not given. At day 63 after the first vaccine or placebo injection, samples were drawn. Repertoires were generated with immunoSEQ multiplex PCR, while TCRdb's copy carries only in-frame clones and drops some. The table has approximately 500,000 clones, about 83% seen once; the top ten hold roughly 12%. Here the sequenced sample was peripheral blood, taken in a trial of Ad26.COV2.S vaccine versus placebo. The receptors derive from a person between 18 and 65 years old who received the Ad26.COV2.S COVID-19 vaccine or a placebo.

This rearrangement joins TRBV18 to TRBJ1-2; D is possibly TRBD1 (6 bases). Trimming left V 3 bases short and J 4 bases short, with 15 bases between. In germline, CDR1 is KGHSH, CDR2 LQKENI. The CDR3 runs 15 residues. CDR3 residues: CASSPKQGSSYGYTF. In DNA form, the CDR3 reads TGTGCCAGCTCACCTAAACAGGGATCTTCCTATGGCTACACCTTC.

The chain links TRBV6-6 to TRBJ2-7; 9 bases agree with TRBD1. The CDR3 is 14 residues long. Germline V gene sequence: CDR1 MNHNY, CDR2 SVGAGI (reference sequence). V shed 3 bases, J shed 3 bases, and the junction held 3 bases outside the gene matches. DNA of the CDR3: TGTGCCAGCAGTTATGGGACAGGGATCTACGAGCAGTACTTC. Its protein product is CASSYGTGIYEQYF.

This clone was detected a few times. The V gene is TRBV7-2, the J gene TRBJ2-7; weak D call: TRBD2 (7 bases). Germline V lookup: CDR1 SGHTA, CDR2 FQGNSA. The CDR3 sequence is 18 residues long. V gave up 5 bases and J gave up 3 bases, with 26 bases separating them. CDR3 amino acids: CASSPYVGRGLSHYEQYF. CDR3 DNA: TGTGCCAGCAGCCCCTATGTCGGCAGGGGACTATCCCACTACGAGCAGTACTTC.

This clone was picked up a small number of times. This chain connects TRBV19 to TRBJ1-1, with D hard to call. The germline CDR1 and CDR2 sequences are LNHDA and SQIVND (reference sequence). V lost 8 bases and J 1 base, leaving 11 bases between the germline ends. The CDR3 spans 13 residues. This chain's CDR3 is CASSDTPNTEAFF. CDR3 DNA: TGTGCCAGTTCCGACACGCCGAACACTGAAGCTTTCTTT.

The J gene is TRBJ2-5, the V gene TRBV5-1; D ambiguous. The CDR3 loop spans 14 amino acids. The germline V gene has CDR1 SGHRS and CDR2 YFSETQ. The V and J ends lost 4 bases and 4 bases respectively, with 14 bases between them. The CDR3 loop is CASSRIPAGETQYF. In DNA, the CDR3 is TGCGCCAGCAGCCGAATCCCAGCTGGAGAGACCCAGTACTTC.

This chain connects TRBV7-3 to TRBJ2-3; D gene unclear. Trimming pared 0 bases from V and 1 base from J, leaving 11 bases between. The CDR3 has 16 residues. CDR1 and CDR2 from the germline V gene are SGHTA and FQGTGA. This chain's CDR3 is CASSLTGWAGTDTQYF. The CDR3 DNA reads as TGTGCCAGCAGCTTAACGGGGTGGGCCGGCACAGATACGCAGTATTTT.

The genes are TRBV7-3 and TRBJ2-7; the D is unclear. There are 12 residues in the CDR3. Germline V gene lookup returns CDR1 SGHTA and CDR2 FQGTGA. V shed 5 bases and J shed 9 bases, with 14 bases lying between them. CDR3 protein: CASSRHLVRQYF. For the CDR3, the DNA is TGTGCCAGCAGCCGCCATCTAGTCAGGCAGTACTTC. Full variable domain (missing parts from reference TRBV7-3 and TRBJ2-7): GAGVSQTPSNKVTEKGKYVELRCDPISGHTALYWYRQSLGQGPEFLIYFQGTGAADDSGLPNDRFFAVRPEGSVSTLKIQRTERGDSAVYLCASSRHLVRQYFGPGTRLTVT.

This sequence joins TRBV30 and TRBJ2-1; no reliable D call. CDR3 size: 13 residues. Germline CDR1 GTSNPN, CDR2 SVGIG (reference sequence). Trimming cost V 0 bases and J 9 bases, with 12 bases left between them. DNA of the CDR3: TGTGCCTGGAGTGTACTGTTCTTGGGTGAGCAGTTCTTC. This translates into CAWSVLFLGEQFF. The full variable domain, with the rest looked up from reference TRBV30 and TRBJ2-1, is SQTIHQWPATLVQPVGSPLSLECTVEGTSNPNLYWYRQAAGRGLQLLFYSVGIGQISSEVPQNLSASRPQDRQFILSSKKLLLSDSGFYLCAWSVLFLGEQFFGPGTRLTVL.

The chain carries TRBV11-3 and TRBJ2-1; D uncertain. This CDR3 is 14 amino acids long. Trimming removed 1 base from V and 2 bases from J, with 6 bases in between. Per the germline V gene, CDR1 is SGHNT and CDR2 is YENEEA. The CDR3 is CASSLGPTYNEQFF. In DNA form, the CDR3 reads TGTGCCAGCAGCTTAGGGCCCACCTACAATGAGCAGTTCTTC. Complete variable domain (other parts from reference TRBV11-3 and TRBJ2-1): EAGVVQSPRYKIIEKKQPVAFWCNPISGHNTLYWYLQNLGQGPELLIRYENEEAVDDSQLPKDRFSAERLKGVDSTLKIQPAELGDSAVYLCASSLGPTYNEQFFGPGTRLTVL.

The chain employs TRBV12-2 and TRBJ2-1; the table's TRBD2 call for D was not verified on the DNA. TRBV12-2 is shown as a pseudogene. This CDR3 has 16 residues. CDR3 sequence reads: CASRHTSGRLNNEQFF. The CDR3 DNA follows: TGTGCAAGTCGCCATACCAGCGGGAGGTTGAACAATGAGCAGTTCTTC.

V and J are TRBV6-2 or TRBV6-3 and TRBJ2-7; perhaps D is TRBD1 or TRBD2 (5 bases each). The V and J ends lost 5 bases and 3 bases respectively, with 23 bases between them. Germline V CDR1 and CDR2: MNHEY, SVGEGT. This CDR3 contains 17 residues. The CDR3, as DNA: TGTGCCAGCAGTACCGGGACCTCGGGGCGAAGAGACTACGAGCAGTACTTC. It specifies CASSTGTSGRRDYEQYF.

This clone appeared once. In DNA form, the CDR3 reads TGTGCCAGCAGCTTAGCGGGAGGGCAAGGGGGTGAGCAGTTCTTC. Protein sequence: CASSLAGGQGGEQFF. This chain links TRBV7-9 with TRBJ2-1, with D maybe TRBD2 (7 bases). Trimming removed 0 bases from V and 9 bases from J, with 15 bases in between. This CDR3 contains 15 residues. CDR1 is SEHNR, CDR2 FQNEAQ, per germline (reference sequence).

The chain is built from TRBV25-1 and TRBJ1-4; 7 bases line up with TRBD1. The germline V gene has CDR1 MGHDK and CDR2 SYGVNS. The J segment lost 0 bases and the V segment lost 2 bases, leaving 3 bases of the junction unmatched. The CDR3 runs 16 residues. The CDR3 DNA reads as TGTGCCAGCAGTGAAGGGACAGTCGCAACTAATGAAAAACTGTTTTTT. Its protein is CASSEGTVATNEKLFF.

This clone was counted once. CDR3 DNA: TGTGCCTGGAACCCCCGACAAGACAGTAGGAACACCATATATTTT. This encodes CAWNPRQDSRNTIYF. The chain links TRBV30 to TRBJ1-3; D might be TRBD1 (5 bases). Trimming cost V 4 bases and J 7 bases, with 20 bases left between them. From germline, CDR1 is GTSNPN and CDR2 SVGIG (reference sequence). The CDR3 is made up of 15 amino acids.

The rearrangement links TRBV28 to TRBJ1-1, with 7 nucleotides matching TRBD1. This CDR3 spans 14 amino acids. Germline V gene sequence: CDR1 MDHEN, CDR2 SYDVKM. Trimming removed 5 bases from V and 2 bases from J; junction bases left unmatched: 5. Here the CDR3 reads CASSTQGLNTEAFF. The CDR3 bases are TGTGCCAGCAGTACACAGGGGTTAAACACTGAAGCTTTCTTT.

The chain links TRBV7-9 to TRBJ1-1, with D unclear. Trimming took 5 bases from V and 2 from J, leaving 6 bases between them. Germline assignment: CDR1 SEHNR and CDR2 FQNEAQ (reference sequence). This CDR3 is 12 amino acids long. CDR3 sequence (DNA): TGTGCCAGCAGCAGGGCCAACACTGAAGCTTTCTTT. Protein product: CASSRANTEAFF.

As concerns this clone: Within the sample, other DNA sequences also encode this same CDR3. This chain connects TRBV3-1 (or the pseudogene TRBV3-2) to TRBJ2-1; D not certain. CDR3 size: 11 residues. Looked up from germline, CDR1 is LGHDT and CDR2 is YNNKEL (reference sequence). Deletions cut 8 bases from V and 5 bases from J, with 7 bases between. CDR3 sequence (DNA): TGTGCCAGCCGACGGGACAATGAGCAGTTCTTC. Translation gives CASRRDNEQFF.

The chain links TRBV30 to TRBJ1-1; D remains ambiguous. Germline-derived CDR1 and CDR2 are GTSNPN and SVGIG (reference sequence). V dropped 0 bases and J dropped 1 base, with 9 bases sitting between them. CDR3 length: 14 residues. The CDR3 sequence is CAWSVSRRNTEAFF. The CDR3 DNA reads TGTGCCTGGAGTGTATCCAGGAGGAACACTGAAGCTTTCTTT. Drawing the rest from reference TRBV30 and TRBJ1-1, the complete variable domain is SQTIHQWPATLVQPVGSPLSLECTVEGTSNPNLYWYRQAAGRGLQLLFYSVGIGQISSEVPQNLSASRPQDRQFILSSKKLLLSDSGFYLCAWSVSRRNTEAFFGQGTRLTVV.

The rearrangement uses TRBV2 and TRBJ1-6; TRBD1 aligns across 7 bases. Germline V lookup: CDR1 SNHLY, CDR2 FYNNEI. The length of the CDR3 is 13 residues. V lost 7 bases to trimming and J lost 9 bases; unmatched junction nucleotides: 6. CDR3 sequence (DNA): TGTGCCAGCACGGGCAGGGGGTCTTCACCCCTCCACTTT. This codes for CASTGRGSSPLHF.

The V call is TRBV4-1, the J call TRBJ1-4; 8 bases are a match to TRBD1. This CDR3 region has 16 residues. Germline V CDR1 and CDR2: MGHRA, YSYEKL. With 4 bases clipped from V and 4 bases from J, the junction kept 8 bases outside the gene matches. The CDR3 DNA sequence: TGCGCCAGCAGCCCGGGGACAGGCGCCTTTAATGAAAAACTGTTTTTT. Translation: CASSPGTGAFNEKLFF.

Comments on this clone: Other DNA sequences of this sample code for an identical CDR3. The chain recombines TRBV28 with TRBJ1-1; D might be TRBD1 (6 bases). Germline loops: CDR1 MDHEN, CDR2 SYDVKM. This CDR3 is 14 amino acids long. V dropped 5 bases and J dropped 1 base, with 11 bases sitting between them. In nucleotides, the CDR3 is TGTGCCAGCAGTCCCCCGGACAGGAACACTGAAGCTTTCTTT. Encoded protein: CASSPPDRNTEAFF. Full variable domain (missing parts from reference TRBV28 and TRBJ1-1): DVKVTQSSRYLVKRTGEKVFLECVQDMDHENMFWYRQDPGLGLRLIYFSYDVKMKEKGDIPEGYSVSREKKERFSLILESASTNQTSMYLCASSPPDRNTEAFFGQGTRLTVV.

This clone is a singleton in its sample. V usage is TRBV7-9 and J usage is TRBJ2-7; TRBD1 is a possible D gene (6 bases). This CDR3 contains 13 residues. With 5 bases removed from V and 4 bases from J, the gap between germline ends came to 12 bases. Per germline, CDR1 SEHNR and CDR2 FQNEAQ (reference sequence). CDR3 amino acids: CASSHPGEYEQYF. As DNA, the CDR3 is TGTGCCAGCAGCCACCCAGGGGAGTACGAGCAGTACTTC.

The chain combines TRBV9 with TRBJ2-1, with unresolved D. The CDR3 has 15 amino acids. Per the germline V gene, CDR1 is SGDLS and CDR2 is YYNGEE. Trimming pared 0 bases from V and 2 bases from J, leaving 9 bases between. CDR3 sequence reads: CASSVVSTAYNEQFF. Written as DNA, the CDR3 is TGTGCCAGCAGCGTAGTTAGTACAGCCTACAATGAGCAGTTCTTC.

V and J are TRBV5-4 and TRBJ1-2; 7 bases match TRBD1. J gave up 4 bases and V 4 bases, and 7 bases lay outside the gene matches. Germline CDR1 and CDR2: SGHNT and YYREEE (reference sequence). The CDR3 runs 14 residues. Here the CDR3 reads CASSPWDSIYGYTF. The CDR3 region has the DNA TGTGCCAGCAGCCCCTGGGACAGTATCTATGGCTACACCTTC.

The V call is TRBV7-3, the J call TRBJ2-2, with D possibly TRBD1 on 6 matching bases. The CDR3 has 14 residues. Between the trimmed V and J ends, which lost 3 bases and 5 bases, there was a span of 10 bases. Germline CDR1 SGHTA, CDR2 FQGTGA. CDR3 coding DNA: TGTGCCAGCAGCTTGGGGACACAGACCGGGGAGCTGTTTTTT. As protein: CASSLGTQTGELFF.

The rearrangement joins TRBV7-8 to TRBJ1-5; D is unresolved. This CDR3 region has 15 residues. The germline V and J ends were trimmed by 5 bases and 2 bases, with 13 bases remaining between them. Germline lookup yields CDR1 SGHVS and CDR2 FQNEAQ. This chain's CDR3 is CASSQERGGNQPQHF. The CDR3, as DNA: TGTGCCAGCAGCCAAGAACGGGGAGGCAATCAGCCCCAGCATTTT. Drawing the rest from reference TRBV7-8 and TRBJ1-5, the complete variable domain is GAGVSQSPRYKVAKRGQDVALRCDPISGHVSLFWYQQALGQGPEFLTYFQNEAQLDKSGLPSDRFFAERPEGSVSTLKIQRTQQEDSAVYLCASSQERGGNQPQHFGDGTRLSIL.